The TCR beta chain under discussion was sequenced for a study of cytomegalovirus exposure and HLA in healthy donors. Study outcomes and limitations: The later analysis indicated that the majority of CMV-associated TCR beta chains appeared HLA-restricted. TCR beta sequences reportedly predicted the HLA-A and HLA-B alleles of most subjects accurately. Reportedly, a later analysis found an Asian-associated ancestry cluster had fewer N-insertions than the approximately 600-donor mean. Exclusion as indistinguishable affected some V segments, including TRBV6-2 and TRBV6-3.

The PCR ran on 60 Vbeta and 13 Jbeta primers. The assay was immunoSEQ multiplex PCR, and TCRdb's table has in-frame clones only and misses some. This table has roughly 100,000 clones, approximately 82% appearing once. CDR3 size: 16 residues. Per germline, CDR1 SGHTA and CDR2 FQGNSA. V gave up 5 bases and J gave up 3 bases; unmatched junction bases: 8. Comment on this clone: Its antigen is unidentified.

This rearrangement joins TRBV7-2 to TRBJ1-5; 9 nucleotides match TRBD1. This TCR came from a man between 35 and 55 years old in good health and CMV-seropositive. The sequenced material came from PBMCs. CDR3 residues: CASSVGDRVPNQPQHF. The CDR3 coding sequence is TGTGCCAGCAGCGTAGGGGACAGGGTACCCAATCAGCCCCAGCATTTT.